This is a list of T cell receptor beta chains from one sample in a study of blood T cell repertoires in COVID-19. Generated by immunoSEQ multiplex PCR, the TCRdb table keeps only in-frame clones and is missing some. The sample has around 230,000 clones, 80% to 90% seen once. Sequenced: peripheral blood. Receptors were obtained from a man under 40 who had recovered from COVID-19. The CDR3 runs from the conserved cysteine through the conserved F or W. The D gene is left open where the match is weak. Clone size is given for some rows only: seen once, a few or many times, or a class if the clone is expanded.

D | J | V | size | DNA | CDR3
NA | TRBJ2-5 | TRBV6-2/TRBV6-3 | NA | TGTGCCAGCAGTATACTAGTGATAAGCGAGACCCAGTACTTC | CASSILVISETQYF
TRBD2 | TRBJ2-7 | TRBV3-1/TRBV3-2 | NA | TGTGCCAGCAGCCAAGAAGGATTAGCGGGGGGCGTCCGCTACGAGCAGTACTTC | CASSQEGLAGGVRYEQYF
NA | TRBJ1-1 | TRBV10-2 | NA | TGCGCCAGCAGTGAGTGGTCGGGGATGCGGGACGCTTTCTTT | CASSEWSGMRDAFF
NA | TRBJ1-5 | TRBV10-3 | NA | TGTGCCATCGGTTCCCCGGATCAGCCCCAGCATTTT | CAIGSPDQPQHF
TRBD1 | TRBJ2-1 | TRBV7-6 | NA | TGTGCCAGCACAGGACAGGGGGGGTATGAGCAGTTCTTC | CASTGQGGYEQFF
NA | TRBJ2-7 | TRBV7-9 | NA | TGTGCCAGCAGCTTAAGACAGGATTCGGTGGAGCAGTACTTC | CASSLRQDSVEQYF
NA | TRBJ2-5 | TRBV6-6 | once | TGTGCCAGCAGTTACGCGGAGACCCAGTACTTC | CASSYAETQYF
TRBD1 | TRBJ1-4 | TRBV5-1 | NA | TGCGCCAGCAGCCGACAGGGAGTTAATGAAAAACTGTTTTTT | CASSRQGVNEKLFF
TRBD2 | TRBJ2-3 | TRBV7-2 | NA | TGTGCCAGCAGCGGGACTTTGGCGGGGGGCACAGATACGCAGTATTTT | CASSGTLAGGTDTQYF
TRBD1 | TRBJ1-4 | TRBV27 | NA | TGTGCCAGCCGGAGGCAGGGGGCCGAAAAACTGTTTTTT | CASRRQGAEKLFF